This passage covers 7 T cell receptor beta chains from one sample sequenced in a study of a mutant IDH1 vaccine in newly diagnosed glioma. These receptors' antigens are unknown. Clones were read by immunoSEQ multiplex PCR, and TCRdb kept only the in-frame ones, dropping some. Found here are 40,000 to 45,000 clones, approximately 80% of them singletons; the top ten hold 4.7%. The time point was: week 35, safety follow-up. Every single dose of the vaccine, 300 ug of mutant IDH1 20-mer peptide, came with topical imiquimod. The sample was PBMCs, taken from a glioma patient whose treatment included an IDH1 peptide vaccine. Receptors were obtained from a woman in her thirties or forties with glioma. Some clones in this sample may be carry-over from other donors' samples.

This chain joins TRBV7-6 and TRBJ2-5; unclear D gene. Per germline, CDR1 SGHVS and CDR2 FNYEAQ. This CDR3 is built from 13 residues. The V and J ends lost 3 bases and 3 bases respectively, with 8 bases between them. The DNA of the CDR3 is TGTGCCAGCAGCTTTTACGGAAAAGAGACCCAGTACTTC. It codes for CASSFYGKETQYF.

The gene calls are TRBV7-9 and TRBJ1-2; D is possibly TRBD1 (5 bases). V gave up 4 bases and J gave up 8 bases, with 14 bases separating them. The length of the CDR3 is 13 residues. CDR1 SEHNR and CDR2 FQNEAQ come from the germline V gene (reference sequence). The CDR3 spells CASSWGREGGYTF. The CDR3 DNA sequence: TGTGCCAGCAGCTGGGGTCGAGAGGGGGGCTACACCTTC.

The chain uses TRBV15 and TRBJ2-7, with D possibly matching TRBD1 (6 bases). V gave up 8 bases and J gave up 5 bases, with 25 bases separating them. Germline V lookup: CDR1 LNHNV, CDR2 YYDKDF (reference sequence). The CDR3 runs to 16 residues. In nucleotides, the CDR3 is TGTGCCACCGCGGGTGAGGTCGGGACACCCCTCCACGAGCAGTACTTC. Protein product: CATAGEVGTPLHEQYF.

The chain is built from TRBV5-1 and TRBJ1-1; D gene uncertain. V was cut by 6 bases and J by 4 bases, with 16 bases left in between. Germline V gives CDR1 SGHRS, CDR2 YFSETQ. The CDR3 is 14 residues long. CDR3 protein: CASTTSGPRTEAFF. The CDR3 nucleotides read TGCGCCAGCACGACGTCAGGCCCCCGCACTGAAGCTTTCTTT.

The V gene is TRBV27, the J gene TRBJ2-1; 8 nucleotides align to TRBD2. CDR3 length: 12 residues. With V trimmed by 3 bases and J by 16 bases, 8 bases remained unmatched. Germline CDR1 and CDR2: MNHEY and SMNVEV (reference sequence). CDR3: CASSFGPGGVFF. The CDR3 DNA follows: TGTGCCAGCAGTTTCGGACCGGGGGGGGTATTCTTC.

The chain uses TRBV10-3 and TRBJ2-3; 10 bases align to TRBD2. The CDR3 length is 17 residues. The germline gives CDR1 ENHRY, CDR2 SYGVKD. The junction had 10 bases not matched to a gene; V was cut back by 5 bases and J by 2 bases. Here the CDR3 reads CAISQFFSGRLTDTQYF. The CDR3 nucleotides read TGTGCCATCAGTCAATTCTTTAGCGGGAGGCTCACAGATACGCAGTATTTT.

CDR3 bases: TGTGCCAGCAGCCCGGGCACTAGCACAGATACGCAGTATTTT. Translation gives CASSPGTSTDTQYF. The rearrangement links TRBV7-8 to TRBJ2-3; D is unresolved. Trimming removed 5 bases from V and 0 bases from J, with 9 bases in between. The V gene's germline CDR1 is SGHVS and CDR2 FQNEAQ. CDR3 size: 14 residues.